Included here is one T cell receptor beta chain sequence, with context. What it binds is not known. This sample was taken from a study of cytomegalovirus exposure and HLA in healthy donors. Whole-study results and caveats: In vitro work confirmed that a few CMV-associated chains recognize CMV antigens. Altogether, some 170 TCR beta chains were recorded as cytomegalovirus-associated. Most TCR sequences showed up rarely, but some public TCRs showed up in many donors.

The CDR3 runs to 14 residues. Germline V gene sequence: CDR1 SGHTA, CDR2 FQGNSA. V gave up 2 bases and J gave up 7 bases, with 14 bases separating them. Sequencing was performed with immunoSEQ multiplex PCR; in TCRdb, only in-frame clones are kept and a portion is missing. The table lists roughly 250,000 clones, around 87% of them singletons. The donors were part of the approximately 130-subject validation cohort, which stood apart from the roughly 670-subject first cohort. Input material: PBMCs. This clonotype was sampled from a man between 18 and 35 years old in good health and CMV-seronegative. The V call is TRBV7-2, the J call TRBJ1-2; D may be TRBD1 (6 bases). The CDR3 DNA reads TGTGCCAGCAGCTTATTAGGGGGGACTACTGGCTACACCTTC. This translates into CASSLLGGTTGYTF.